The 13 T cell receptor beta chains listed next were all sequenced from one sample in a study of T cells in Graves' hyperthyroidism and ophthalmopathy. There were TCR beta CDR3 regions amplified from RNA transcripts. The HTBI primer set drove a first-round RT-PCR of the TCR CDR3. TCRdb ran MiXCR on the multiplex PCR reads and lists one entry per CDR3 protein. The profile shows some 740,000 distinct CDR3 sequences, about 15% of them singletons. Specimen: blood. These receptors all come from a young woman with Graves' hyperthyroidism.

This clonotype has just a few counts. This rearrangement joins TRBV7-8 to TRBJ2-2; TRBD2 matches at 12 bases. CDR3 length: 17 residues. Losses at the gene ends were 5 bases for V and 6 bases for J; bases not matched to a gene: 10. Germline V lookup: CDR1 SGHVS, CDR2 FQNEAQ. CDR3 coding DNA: TGTGCCAGCAGCCGAAAACTAGCGGGAGGAGGTCCCGGGGAGCTGTTTTTT. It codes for CASSRKLAGGGPGELFF.

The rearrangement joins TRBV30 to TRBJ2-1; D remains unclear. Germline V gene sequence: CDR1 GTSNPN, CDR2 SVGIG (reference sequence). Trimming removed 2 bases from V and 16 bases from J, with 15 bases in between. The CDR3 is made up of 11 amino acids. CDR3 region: CAWSNIGAFFF. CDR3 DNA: TGTGCCTGGAGTAATATCGGCGCATTTTTCTTC.

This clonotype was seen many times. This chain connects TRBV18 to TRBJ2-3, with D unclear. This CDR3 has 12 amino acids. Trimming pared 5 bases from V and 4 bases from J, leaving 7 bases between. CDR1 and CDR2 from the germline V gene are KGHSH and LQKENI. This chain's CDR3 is CASSTSADTQYF. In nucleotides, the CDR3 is TGTGCCAGCTCAACTTCCGCAGATACGCAGTATTTT.

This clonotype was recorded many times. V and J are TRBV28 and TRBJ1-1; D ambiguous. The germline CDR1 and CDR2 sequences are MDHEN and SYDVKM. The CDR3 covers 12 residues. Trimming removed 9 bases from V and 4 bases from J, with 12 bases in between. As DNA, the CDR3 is TGTGCCAGTAGCTCATCTGCCACTGAAGCTTTCTTT. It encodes CASSSSATEAFF.

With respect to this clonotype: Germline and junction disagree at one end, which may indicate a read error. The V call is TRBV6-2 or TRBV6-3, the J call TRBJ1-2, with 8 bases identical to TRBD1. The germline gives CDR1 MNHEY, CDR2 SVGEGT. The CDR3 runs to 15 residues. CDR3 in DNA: TGTGCCAGCAGTTACCGGACAGGGACTAACTATGGCTACGCCTTC. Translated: CASSYRTGTNYGYAF.

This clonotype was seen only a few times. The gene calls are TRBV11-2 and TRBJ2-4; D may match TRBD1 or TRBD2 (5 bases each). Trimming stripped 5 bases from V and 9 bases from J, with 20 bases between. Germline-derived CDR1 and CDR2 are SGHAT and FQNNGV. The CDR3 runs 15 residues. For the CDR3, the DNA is TGTGCCAGCAGCCCTCGGGGCCCCCCAGCAGGCATTCAGTACTTC. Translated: CASSPRGPPAGIQYF. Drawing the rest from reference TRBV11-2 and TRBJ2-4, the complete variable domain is EAGVAQSPRYKIIEKRQSVAFWCNPISGHATLYWYQQILGQGPKLLIQFQNNGVVDDSQLPKDRFSAERLKGVDSTLKIQPAKLEDSAVYLCASSPRGPPAGIQYFGAGTRLSVL.

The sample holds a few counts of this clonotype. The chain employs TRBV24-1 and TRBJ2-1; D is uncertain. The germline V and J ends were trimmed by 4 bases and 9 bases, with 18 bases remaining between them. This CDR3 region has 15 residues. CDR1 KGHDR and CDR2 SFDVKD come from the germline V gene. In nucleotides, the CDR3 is TGTGCCACCAGTGAAAGTGGCGGCGCGGTACTTGAGCAGTTCTTC. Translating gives CATSESGGAVLEQFF.

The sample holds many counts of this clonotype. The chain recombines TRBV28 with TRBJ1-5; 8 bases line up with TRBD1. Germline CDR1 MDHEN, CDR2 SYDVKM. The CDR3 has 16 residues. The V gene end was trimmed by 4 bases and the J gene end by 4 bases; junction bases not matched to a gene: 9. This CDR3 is CASSYSGQGRNQPQHF. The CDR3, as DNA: TGTGCCAGCAGTTACTCTGGACAGGGCCGTAATCAGCCCCAGCATTTT.

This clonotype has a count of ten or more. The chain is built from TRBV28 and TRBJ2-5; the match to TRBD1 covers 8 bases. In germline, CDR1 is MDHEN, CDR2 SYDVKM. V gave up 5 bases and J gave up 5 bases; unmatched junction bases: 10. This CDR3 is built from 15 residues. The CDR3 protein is CASSPQAGGEETQYF. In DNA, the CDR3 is TGTGCCAGCAGTCCCCAAGCAGGGGGCGAGGAGACCCAGTACTTC. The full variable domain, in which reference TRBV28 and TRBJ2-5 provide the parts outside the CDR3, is DVKVTQSSRYLVKRTGEKVFLECVQDMDHENMFWYRQDPGLGLRLIYFSYDVKMKEKGDIPEGYSVSREKKERFSLILESASTNQTSMYLCASSPQAGGEETQYFGPGTRLLVL.

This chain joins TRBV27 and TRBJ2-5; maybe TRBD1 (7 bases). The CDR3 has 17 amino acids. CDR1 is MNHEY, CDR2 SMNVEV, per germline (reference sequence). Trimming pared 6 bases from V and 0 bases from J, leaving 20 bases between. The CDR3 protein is CASSRVGGTDHQETQYF. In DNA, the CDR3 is TGTGCCAGCAGCCGAGTAGGAGGGACAGACCACCAAGAGACCCAGTACTTC.

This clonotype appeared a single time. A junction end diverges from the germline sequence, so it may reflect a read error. CDR3 in DNA: TGTGCCAGCAGCCCCGGGACAGGGGGCGCCTACGAGCGGTACTTC. It is translated as CASSPGTGGAYERYF. V gene TRBV28 combines with J gene TRBJ2-7, with TRBD1 matching 12 bases. CDR3 length: 15 residues. CDR1 and CDR2 from the germline V gene are MDHEN and SYDVKM.

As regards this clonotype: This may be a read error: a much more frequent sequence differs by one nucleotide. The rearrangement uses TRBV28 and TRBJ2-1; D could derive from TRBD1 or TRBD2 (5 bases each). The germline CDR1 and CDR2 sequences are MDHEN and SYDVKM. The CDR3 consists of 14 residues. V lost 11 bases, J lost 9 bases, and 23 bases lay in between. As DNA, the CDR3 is TGTGCCGGCACCCTGGGGACCCAAGACGGTGAGCAGTTCTTC. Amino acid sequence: CAGTLGTQDGEQFF. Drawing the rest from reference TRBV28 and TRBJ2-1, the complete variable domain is DVKVTQSSRYLVKRTGEKVFLECVQDMDHENMFWYRQDPGLGLRLIYFSYDVKMKEKGDIPEGYSVSREKKERFSLILESASTNQTSMYLCAGTLGTQDGEQFFGPGTRLTVL.

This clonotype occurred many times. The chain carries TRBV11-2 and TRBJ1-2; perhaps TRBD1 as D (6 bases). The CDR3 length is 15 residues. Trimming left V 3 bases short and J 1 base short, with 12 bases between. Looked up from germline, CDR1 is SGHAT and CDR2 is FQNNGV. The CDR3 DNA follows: TGTGCCAGCAGCTTTATCGGGGGCAGTAACTATGGCTACACCTTC. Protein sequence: CASSFIGGSNYGYTF.